The source of this TCR beta chain is a study of blood T cell repertoires in COVID-19. Background on the study: The analysed material was cDNA or gDNA that came from T cells, B-cell-depleted T cells, or PBMCs.

The data were produced by immunoSEQ multiplex PCR, yet TCRdb's version contains in-frame clones alone and is incomplete. Counted here are about 180,000 clones, around 80% occurring once; the ten biggest clones make up 12%. Germline CDR1 and CDR2: MDHEN and SYDVKM. The V segment lost 2 bases and the J segment 1 base; nucleotides outside the gene matches: 5. CDR3 length equals 15 residues. This chain uses TRBV28 with TRBJ2-7, with 7 bases matching TRBD2. Sequenced sample: peripheral blood. This receptor was taken from a woman of 80 years or more with COVID-19, enrolled during active disease. This CDR3 reads CASSLGTTLSYEQYF. CDR3 bases: TGTGCCAGCAGTTTAGGGACTACCCTTTCCTACGAGCAGTACTTC.